Shown below are 20 T cell receptor beta chains from a single sample sequenced in a study of regulatory T cells in long-lasting Graves disease. Through Arm-PCR of CDR3 regions and iRepertoire HTBI primers, TCR beta libraries were built. TCRdb recomputed calls from the multiplex PCR reads with MiXCR, one row per CDR3 protein. Of about 540,000 distinct CDR3 sequences in the sample, about 13% were seen once. Time point specified: newly diagnosed GD, antithyroid drugs for less than 3 months. Making the TCR library involved RNA that had been extracted from PBMCs. This sample also appeared in a second study, on T cells in Graves' hyperthyroidism and ophthalmopathy.

Sequenced material: peripheral blood mononuclear cells (PBMCs), taken at new diagnosis, from a patient treated with antithyroid drugs. These receptors all come from a man in his thirties or forties with Graves disease.

This clonotype came up many times. This sequence joins TRBV29-1 and TRBJ2-7; D uncertain. Per germline, CDR1 SQVTM and CDR2 ANQGSEA. V was pared by 4 bases and J by 5 bases, with 6 bases between. This CDR3 has 10 amino acids. The CDR3 is CSVVVDEQYF. As DNA, the CDR3 is TGCAGCGTTGTCGTAGACGAGCAGTACTTC.

This clonotype was seen many times. V and J are TRBV6-2 or TRBV6-3 and TRBJ2-1; 15 bases map to TRBD2. The V and J ends lost 4 bases and 10 bases, in that order; junction bases with no gene match: 8. Germline loops: CDR1 MNHEY, CDR2 SVGEGT. The CDR3 contains 16 residues. The CDR3 loop reads CASSFGLAGGMGEQFF. The DNA of the CDR3 is TGTGCCAGCAGTTTCGGACTAGCGGGAGGGATGGGGGAGCAGTTCTTC.

This clonotype was counted ten times or more. The chain carries TRBV7-3 and TRBJ2-7, with TRBD2 identical over 7 bases. The CDR3 extends over 13 amino acids. Germline assignment: CDR1 SGHTA and CDR2 FQGTGA. V shed 8 bases, J shed 2 bases, and the junction held 6 bases outside the gene matches. CDR3 region: CASFPGGTYEQYF. Here the CDR3 DNA reads TGTGCCAGCTTCCCGGGAGGCACCTACGAGCAGTACTTC.

There are many counts of this clonotype. V gene TRBV5-1 combines with J gene TRBJ2-2, with D unclear. V was pared by 0 bases and J by 7 bases, with 10 bases between. The length of the CDR3 is 14 residues. Germline assignment: CDR1 SGHRS and CDR2 YFSETQ. Written as DNA, the CDR3 is TGCGCCAGCAGCTTGGCCGAAGGGTACGGGGAGCTGTTTTTT. Its protein is CASSLAEGYGELFF.

This clonotype was seen ten or more times. This chain joins TRBV28 and TRBJ1-4; D remains unclear. V lost 6 bases, J lost 8 bases, and 4 bases lay in between. The CDR3 is 10 residues long. From germline, CDR1 is MDHEN and CDR2 SYDVKM. Written as DNA, the CDR3 is TGTGCCAGCAGCGCCGAAAAACTGTTTTTT. Translation gives CASSAEKLFF.

The chain uses TRBV15 and TRBJ2-7; 10 nucleotides agree with TRBD2. This CDR3 spans 18 amino acids. After removal of 0 bases from V and 4 bases from J, the junction contained 12 bases not matched to a gene. From germline, CDR1 is LNHNV and CDR2 YYDKDF (reference sequence). The CDR3 DNA sequence: TGTGCCACCAGCAGAGAACAGCGTCTAGCGGGAGTCCATTACGAGCAGTACTTC. Protein: CATSREQRLAGVHYEQYF.

The chain recombines TRBV10-1 with TRBJ2-5; weak D call: TRBD1 (5 bases). Germline V gene data show CDR1 as WNHNN and CDR2 as SYGVQD (reference sequence). The CDR3 has 16 amino acids. V lost 3 bases, J lost 0 bases, and 14 bases lay in between. CDR3 sequence reads: CASSEGAGSYQETQYF. The CDR3 nucleotides read TGCGCCAGCAGTGAAGGGGCAGGATCGTACCAAGAGACCCAGTACTTC.

This clonotype was recorded at least ten times. A read error may produce the germline difference seen at one junction end. The chain employs TRBV18 and TRBJ1-2; 7 bases are a match to TRBD1. Germline CDR1 KGHSH, CDR2 LQKENI. The CDR3 is 11 amino acids. CDR3 sequence (DNA): TGTGCCAGCTCACCAAAGGACAGGCCCTCCTTC. Encoded protein: CASSPKDRPSF.

The V gene is TRBV11-2, the J gene TRBJ2-1, with D possibly matching TRBD1 (5 bases). Per the germline V gene, CDR1 is SGHAT and CDR2 is FQNNGV. The V and J ends lost 6 bases and 4 bases respectively, with 19 bases between them. The CDR3 is made up of 16 amino acids. The CDR3 DNA follows: TGTGCCAGCAGGCCCTCTGCAGGGAAAATTTACAATGAGCAGTTCTTC. Protein product: CASRPSAGKIYNEQFF.

This clonotype occurred a few times. The genes are TRBV28 and TRBJ2-6; 7 bases fit TRBD2. V shed 6 bases and J 1 base; nucleotides not matched to a gene: 6. The germline V gene has CDR1 MDHEN and CDR2 SYDVKM. The CDR3 runs to 16 residues. This CDR3 reads CASSPIGGSGANVLTF. The CDR3 DNA sequence: TGTGCCAGCAGCCCCATCGGGGGGTCTGGGGCCAACGTCCTGACTTTC.

This clonotype has only a few counts. The V and J genes are TRBV5-5 and TRBJ2-3, with D possibly matching TRBD1 (5 bases). The germline gives CDR1 SGHKS, CDR2 YYEKEE (reference sequence). Trimming left V 4 bases short and J 7 bases short, with 16 bases between. The CDR3 is 14 amino acids. The CDR3 DNA reads as TGTGCCAGCAGCCATCAGACAGACTCCAATACGCAGTATTTT. Its translation is CASSHQTDSNTQYF.

This clonotype appeared a few times. J is TRBJ2-7 and V is TRBV4-2; 7 nucleotides line up with TRBD2. The CDR3 spans 15 residues. Germline loops: CDR1 LGHNA, CDR2 YNFKEQ. J was trimmed by 7 bases and V by 4 bases; bases with no gene match: 13. This CDR3 reads CASSLIGREMSEQYF. CDR3 bases: TGTGCCAGCAGCCTAATCGGGCGGGAGATGAGTGAGCAGTACTTC.

CDR3 amino acids: CASSPGMGSSYNEQFF. The CDR3 nucleotides are TGTGCCAGCAGCCCCGGGATGGGGAGCTCCTACAATGAGCAGTTCTTC. J is TRBJ2-1 and V is TRBV7-3; D may be TRBD2 (5 bases). There are 16 residues in the CDR3. Germline CDR1 is SGHTA and CDR2 is FQGTGA. V gave up 5 bases and J gave up 0 bases, with 14 bases separating them.

This rearrangement joins TRBV4-1 to TRBJ2-1; TRBD2 matches 9 bases. CDR1 and CDR2 from the germline V gene are MGHRA and YSYEKL. The CDR3 is made up of 17 amino acids. J lost 10 bases, V lost 2 bases, and 15 bases had no gene match. CDR3 DNA sequence: TGCGCCAGCAGCCAATGGGGCGGCCGGACTAGCGAACGGGAGCAGTTCTTC. Its protein product is CASSQWGGRTSEREQFF.

This clonotype was counted between two and nine times. The CDR3 here is CASSVGQPNEKLFF. The CDR3 nucleotides read TGTGCCAGCAGCGTAGGACAGCCGAATGAAAAACTGTTTTTT. J is TRBJ1-4 and V is TRBV9; TRBD1 is a possible D gene (5 bases). This CDR3 has 14 amino acids. In germline, CDR1 is SGDLS, CDR2 YYNGEE. Trimming took off 0 bases at V and 5 bases at J, with 8 bases between the two ends.

This chain links TRBV7-9 with TRBJ2-5; D is unclear. The germline V gene encodes CDR1 SEHNR and CDR2 FQNEAQ (reference sequence). The length of the CDR3 is 11 residues. Trimming removed 1 base from V and 9 bases from J, with 6 bases in between. DNA for the CDR3: TGTGCCAGCAGCTTAGATAGGGCCCAGTACTTC. Encoded protein: CASSLDRAQYF.

This clonotype was counted a few times. The V and J genes are TRBV20-1 and TRBJ2-2, with 9 bases aligning to TRBD1. The CDR3 is 13 amino acids. The ends lost 4 bases at V and 4 bases at J; junction bases unmatched: 1. Germline values: CDR1 DFQATT, CDR2 SNEGSKA (reference sequence). Here the CDR3 reads CSAKTGGTGELFF. The CDR3 region has the DNA TGCAGTGCTAAGACAGGGGGCACCGGGGAGCTGTTTTTT.

Concerning this clonotype itself: Given a far larger clone just one base away, this is likely a sequencing read error. The chain recombines TRBV9 with TRBJ2-7; 9 bases line up with TRBD2. CDR1 and CDR2 from the germline V gene are SGDLS and YYNGEE. V dropped 6 bases and J dropped 3; count of bases not matched to a gene: 13. This CDR3 has 16 residues. The CDR3: CASNEEYLAGFYEQYF. Here the CDR3 DNA reads TGTGCCAGCAACGAAGAGTATCTAGCGGGGTTCTACGAGCAGTACTTC. Filled out from reference TRBV9 and TRBJ2-7, the complete variable domain reads DSGVTQTPKHLITATGQRVTLRCSPRSGDLSVYWYQQSLDQGLQFLIQYYNGEERAKGNILERFSAQQFPDLHSELNLSSLELGDSALYFCASNEEYLAGFYEQYFGPGTRLTVT.

This chain links TRBV24-1 with TRBJ2-1; 10 positions match TRBD2. Germline V gives CDR1 KGHDR, CDR2 SFDVKD. The CDR3 loop spans 18 amino acids. V lost 1 base and J lost 0; bases outside the gene matches: 5. The CDR3: CATSDFGLADSSYNEQFF. DNA for the CDR3: TGTGCCACCAGTGATTTTGGACTAGCGGACAGCTCCTACAATGAGCAGTTCTTC.

This clonotype occurred a few times. The rearrangement joins TRBV29-1 to TRBJ1-1; D uncertain. CDR3 length equals 12 residues. Germline values: CDR1 SQVTM, CDR2 ANQGSEA. CDR3 region: CSISPRGTEAFF. The CDR3 bases are TGCAGTATCTCCCCGAGAGGGACTGAAGCTTTCTTT.